A selection of T cell receptor beta chains follows, all from one sample in a study of T-cell memory formation after mild COVID-19. TCRdb recomputed calls from the 5' RACE reads with MiXCR, one row per CDR3 protein. The sample holds 500,000 to 550,000 distinct CDR3 sequences; around 21% are singletons and the top ten take 12%. The material sequenced was PBMCs or a T cell subset sorted from them (not recorded which). These receptors were collected from an adult woman who had mild COVID-19 (a few samples of this study predate the infection). Cell type and time point are not known. Both conserved end residues are part of each CDR3. D genes are given only for firm matches. Rows may omit the clone size; those that give it use once, few, many or a size class.

clone_size d_call j_call v_call cdr3_nt cdr3_aa
. TRBD2 TRBJ2-5 TRBV29-1 TGCAGCGTCTCCACTAGCGGGCTATTCCAAGAGACCCAGTACTTC CSVSTSGLFQETQYF
few TRBD2 TRBJ2-1 TRBV20-1 TGCAGTGCCCCGGGACTAGCCTCCTACAATGAGCAGTTCTTC CSAPGLASYNEQFF
. . TRBJ1-2 TRBV7-4 TGTGCCAGCAGCTCTCCCCGGGCCCGGGGGGGCTACACCTTC CASSSPRARGGYTF
. . TRBJ2-1 TRBV5-5 TGTGCCAGCAGCTTGGGGCAGGGGATTCTTTACAATGAGCAGTTCTTC CASSLGQGILYNEQFF
few . TRBJ2-1 TRBV24-1 TGTGCCACCAGTTCACCGAATGACAATGAGCAGTTCTTC CATSSPNDNEQFF
few TRBD2 TRBJ2-1 TRBV10-3 TGTGCCATCAGCGAAACTAGCGGGAGGGCGCGGGAGCAGTTCTTC CAISETSGRAREQFF
few TRBD1 TRBJ2-1 TRBV11-2 TGTGCCAGCAGCTACCAACAGGGGCGGAATGAGCAGTTCTTC CASSYQQGRNEQFF
. TRBD2 TRBJ2-7 TRBV19 TGTGCCAGTAGTAAGACTAGCAACGGGGACTACGAGCAGTACTTC CASSKTSNGDYEQYF
few TRBD2 TRBJ2-1 TRBV5-4 TGTGCCAGCAGCTTCCCCGGACTAGAAAATGAGCAGTTCTTC CASSFPGLENEQFF
few . TRBJ1-2 TRBV12-3/TRBV12-4 TGTGCCAGCAGTTTAAAAGTAATGGGCTATGGCTACACCTTC CASSLKVMGYGYTF
few . TRBJ2-7 TRBV5-1 TGCGCCAGCAGCTTTGGGGCAGGGTACCCCTACGAGCAGTACTTC CASSFGAGYPYEQYF
many . TRBJ1-1 TRBV11-2 TGTGCCAGCAGCTTAGACAGGTTTTCGGTCTCGTTT CASSLDRFSVSF
. TRBD1 TRBJ2-7 TRBV5-1 TGCGCCAGCAGCTTTACGACAGGGGCAGACGAGCAGTACTTC CASSFTTGADEQYF
. TRBD1 TRBJ1-1 TRBV5-1 TGCGCCAGTCGCATTCAGGGGGGTCCCACTGAAGCTTTCTTT CASRIQGGPTEAFF
. . TRBJ2-7 TRBV30 TGTGCCTGGAAGAGGGAATCCTACGAGCAGTACTTC CAWKRESYEQYF
few TRBD2 TRBJ2-4 TRBV19 TGTGCCAGTAGGACCACTAGCGGGGGGCTCCGAAACATTCAGTACTTC CASRTTSGGLRNIQYF
. . TRBJ2-7 TRBV24-1 TGTGCCACCAGTGACGGGGGCCCGACAGGCTCCTACGAGCAGTACTTC CATSDGGPTGSYEQYF
few . TRBJ2-3 TRBV5-1 TGCGCCAGCAGCTTGGTTCCAGGGGGGATGGATACGCAGTATTTT CASSLVPGGMDTQYF
. . TRBJ1-4 TRBV24-1 TGTGCCACCAGTGCGGGAAAACTGTTTTTT CATSAGKLFF
. . TRBJ1-5 TRBV6-5 TGTGCCAGCAGAGGGGGACGCAATAGCAATCAGCCCCAGCATTTT CASRGGRNSNQPQHF
. . TRBJ2-3 TRBV21-1 TGTGCCAGCAGCAAAGCGACAGGGACTAGCACAGATACGCAGTATTTT CASSKATGTSTDTQYF
few TRBD1 TRBJ2-3 TRBV5-1 TGCGCCAGCAGCTGGCTGACCGGGACAGAATTCACAGATACGCAGTATTTT CASSWLTGTEFTDTQYF
few . TRBJ1-1 TRBV7-2 TGTGCCAGCAGCCTACAGACAGGCCTCATGAACACTGAAGCTTTCTTT CASSLQTGLMNTEAFF
. . TRBJ2-2 TRBV7-9 TGTGCCAGCAGCACGACCCCACCTGGACCCGGGGAGCTGTTTTTT CASSTTPPGPGELFF
few TRBD2 TRBJ2-1 TRBV10-3 TGTGCCATCAGTGAACCTAGCGGGGGCCCCTACAATGAGCAGTTCTTC CAISEPSGGPYNEQFF
few . TRBJ2-6 TRBV24-1 TGTGCCACCAGTGACCCCTCTGGGGCCAACGTCCTGACTTTC CATSDPSGANVLTF
few . TRBJ2-2 TRBV12-3/TRBV12-4 TGTGCCAGCAGACCTGCGGGGGCTCGGAACACCGGGGAGCTGTTTTTT CASRPAGARNTGELFF
. . TRBJ2-3 TRBV20-1 TGCAGTGCTTCCCCTGGTAGAAATACGCAGTATTTT CSASPGRNTQYF